This TCR beta chain was sequenced for a study of regulatory T cells in long-lasting Graves disease. The study's findings and limits: TRBV28 was favored in persistent disease, as were TRBJ1-2 and TRBJ2-5. Newly diagnosed Graves' patients had higher TCR diversity than persistent ones.

This sample's time point: newly diagnosed GD, antithyroid drugs for less than 3 months. PBMC RNA served as the TCR library source. Trimming pared 0 bases from V and 0 bases from J, leaving 9 bases between. The CDR3 is 16 residues long. Germline loops: CDR1 LGHDT, CDR2 YNNKEL (reference sequence). This clonotype was picked up many times. Its antigen is unknown. Construction of TCR beta libraries relied on iRepertoire HTBI primers and on Arm-PCR targeting CDR3 regions. From the multiplex PCR reads, TCRdb called clonotypes with MiXCR, one entry per CDR3 protein. This table has 400,000 to 450,000 distinct CDR3 sequences, about 16% appearing once. These data were also reused for a study on T cells in Graves' hyperthyroidism and ophthalmopathy. According to that study: By a 13 V-J model, ophthalmopathy was set apart from stable hyperthyroidism. Ophthalmopathy, which appeared later, was predicted by the model a median about 6.8 months before onset.

The sequence derives from a woman between 25 and 40 years old with Graves disease. The source was peripheral blood mononuclear cells (PBMCs), collected at new diagnosis, from a patient treated with antithyroid drugs. V and J are TRBV3-1 and TRBJ2-1; no clear D. The CDR3 protein is CASSQDPPSSYNEQFF. CDR3 DNA sequence: TGTGCCAGCAGCCAAGACCCCCCCTCCTCCTACAATGAGCAGTTCTTC.